Reported below is one T cell receptor (beta chain). This sample was taken from a study of blood T cell repertoires in COVID-19. Study-level background: Samples representing acute and convalescent COVID-19 were sourced from the United States, Italy and Spain. The cDNA or gDNA used as material had been derived from T cells, B-cell-depleted T cells, or PBMCs.

This table comes from immunoSEQ multiplex PCR, and its TCRdb copy is limited to in-frame clones, with some not included. The profile shows some 220,000 clones, 82% of them singletons. The CDR3 totals 12 residues. Trimming stripped 6 bases from V and 5 bases from J, with 10 bases between. Germline V CDR1 and CDR2: MDHEN, SYDVKM. Seattle enrolled patients during active infection and tracked them longitudinally. The rearrangement joins TRBV28 to TRBJ1-2; D unresolved. Sequences were obtained from peripheral blood. The sequence was obtained from a woman in her 70s with COVID-19, enrolled during active disease. The CDR3 bases are TGTGCCAGCAGCCACGAGTCGTATGGCTACACCTTC. Its protein is CASSHESYGYTF.